What follows are 23 T cell receptor beta chains derived from one specimen sequenced in a study of spatial heterogeneity in lung cancer (dated by TCRdb to about 2019). The meaning of the sample's time point label: sample taken at primary tumor resection. TCR sequencing used whole RNA extracted from tumor and nontumor lung tissue, or from cryopreserved PBMC samples, without cell sorting. The library came from 5' RACE. The data were produced on a NextSeq 500. TCRdb trimmed the raw reads at Q25, called clones with MiXCR and kept productive beta chains. Each entry merges the rows of one CDR3 protein and shows their most common DNA and genes. The sample table contains tens of thousands of distinct CDR3 sequences; only one count was recorded for around 12% of them. The ten largest make up 3.5% to 5.5% of the sample. The material sequenced was PBMCs, taken at surgery. Source of these receptors: a male donor with early-stage non-small cell lung cancer.

This clonotype was counted only a few times. The chain carries TRBV10-3 and TRBJ2-6; D is ambiguous. Per germline, CDR1 ENHRY and CDR2 SYGVKD. The CDR3 has 14 residues. Trimming left V 6 bases short and J 0 bases short, with 6 bases between. The CDR3 DNA follows: TGTGCCATCAGCGATCACTCTGGGGCCAACGTCCTGACTTTC. Protein: CAISDHSGANVLTF.

The chain carries TRBV29-1 and TRBJ2-5, with a tentative D call TRBD2 (5 bases). Looked up from germline, CDR1 is SQVTM and CDR2 is ANQGSEA. CDR3 length: 13 residues. V was shortened by 4 bases and J by 5 bases, with 14 bases between the two germline ends. The CDR3 region is CSVVAGVGETQYF. The CDR3, as DNA: TGCAGCGTTGTGGCCGGGGTAGGGGAGACCCAGTACTTC.

This clonotype was seen more than once but under ten times. The chain couples TRBV6-1 to TRBJ2-1; D is possibly TRBD2 (6 bases). V lost 2 bases and J 3 bases, leaving 17 bases between the germline ends. CDR3 length equals 17 residues. Germline CDR1 reads MNHNS; CDR2 reads SASEGT. The CDR3 DNA is TGTGCCAGCAGTGAATTGGGGGGACTTATCCTCTACAATGAGCAGTTCTTC. Translation gives CASSELGGLILYNEQFF.

This clonotype was observed a few times. The chain has TRBV4-1 and TRBJ2-1, with 7 bases fitting TRBD1. Germline-derived CDR1 and CDR2 are MGHRA and YSYEKL. V was clipped by 4 bases and J by 0 bases; unmatched bases: 15. The CDR3 is 19 residues long. The chain's CDR3 is CASSPQGGAGPGSYNEQFF. The CDR3 DNA reads as TGCGCCAGCAGCCCCCAAGGGGGCGCAGGCCCAGGCTCCTACAATGAGCAGTTCTTC.

This chain joins TRBV20-1 and TRBJ2-7; TRBD2 matches 10 bases. The trim removed 3 bases at V and 1 base at J, leaving 9 bases unmatched. CDR1 is DFQATT, CDR2 SNEGSKA, per germline (reference sequence). The CDR3 spans 16 residues. The CDR3 sequence is CSARGASSGGSYEQYF. CDR3 DNA sequence: TGCAGTGCTAGGGGGGCCTCTAGCGGGGGTTCCTACGAGCAGTACTTC.

This clonotype appeared a few times. CDR3 region: CASSISGNTGELFF. The CDR3 DNA reads TGTGCCAGTAGTATAAGCGGTAACACCGGGGAGCTGTTTTTT. The chain employs TRBV19 and TRBJ2-2, with a possible D match to TRBD2 (5 bases). Germline CDR1 LNHDA, CDR2 SQIVND (reference sequence). V lost 2 bases and J lost 2, with 6 bases in between. This CDR3 region has 14 residues.

The genes are TRBV7-3 and TRBJ2-2; D tentatively fits TRBD1 or TRBD2 (6 bases each). Germline V gene sequence: CDR1 SGHTA, CDR2 FQGTGA. V dropped 0 bases and J dropped 4 bases, with 9 bases sitting between them. The length of the CDR3 is 15 residues. CDR3 amino acids: CASSLTRGGTGELFF. DNA of the CDR3: TGTGCCAGCAGCTTAACCAGGGGAGGCACCGGGGAGCTGTTTTTT.

Only a few counts were recorded for this clonotype. V usage is TRBV3-1 and J usage is TRBJ1-2; perhaps TRBD1 as D (6 bases). The CDR3 runs to 16 residues. CDR1 is LGHDT and CDR2 is YNNKEL in the germline V gene (reference sequence). Trimming removed 4 bases at V and 2 bases at J, with 17 bases between. This CDR3 is CASSPSQTGGNYGYTF. CDR3 nucleotide sequence: TGTGCCAGCAGCCCATCCCAGACAGGAGGAAACTATGGCTACACCTTC.

The chain links TRBV7-8 to TRBJ2-3, with 10 bases matching TRBD2. CDR3 length: 18 amino acids. V lost 2 bases and J lost 0; bases outside the gene matches: 8. Per the germline V gene, CDR1 is SGHVS and CDR2 is FQNEAQ. CDR3 nucleotides: TGTGCCAGCAGCTTAAGGTTTGGTAGCGGGAGGAGCACAGATACGCAGTATTTT. Residues: CASSLRFGSGRSTDTQYF.

In this sample, this clonotype turned up a few times. The genes are TRBV20-1 and TRBJ2-3; either TRBD1 or TRBD2 may fit D (5 bases each). V shed 6 bases and J shed 5 bases, with 15 bases lying between them. CDR1 is DFQATT and CDR2 is SNEGSKA in the germline V gene (reference sequence). The CDR3 contains 13 residues. The CDR3 protein is CSAPGPLGDTQYF. The CDR3 DNA is TGCAGTGCGCCGGGACCCCTTGGAGATACGCAGTATTTT.

V gene TRBV9 combines with J gene TRBJ2-6; no firm D call. The CDR3 sequence is 15 residues long. V lost 4 bases and J 1 base, leaving 9 bases between the germline ends. Germline V gene data show CDR1 as SGDLS and CDR2 as YYNGEE. Here the CDR3 DNA reads TGTGCCAGCAGCCCGCAGATATCTGGGGCCAACGTCCTGACTTTC. Protein product: CASSPQISGANVLTF. The full variable domain, rest sourced from reference TRBV9 and TRBJ2-6, is DSGVTQTPKHLITATGQRVTLRCSPRSGDLSVYWYQQSLDQGLQFLIQYYNGEERAKGNILERFSAQQFPDLHSELNLSSLELGDSALYFCASSPQISGANVLTFGAGSRLTVL.

The rearrangement joins TRBV11-2 to TRBJ2-7; 7 nucleotides match TRBD2. J gave up 0 bases and V 8 bases, and 7 bases lay outside the gene matches. From germline, CDR1 is SGHAT and CDR2 FQNNGV. The length of the CDR3 is 14 residues. In DNA form, the CDR3 reads TGTGCCAGCGCCATAATAGCGGGCTCCTACGAGCAGTACTTC. Translating gives CASAIIAGSYEQYF.

The chain uses TRBV7-9 and TRBJ1-2; D ambiguous. Germline V gene sequence: CDR1 SEHNR, CDR2 FQNEAQ (reference sequence). This CDR3 comprises 17 residues. Trimming pared 5 bases from V and 0 bases from J, leaving 19 bases between. Here the CDR3 reads CASSLAVDIAANYGYTF. CDR3 bases: TGTGCCAGCAGCCTTGCAGTCGACATTGCAGCTAACTATGGCTACACCTTC.

Many counts were recorded for this clonotype. This chain connects TRBV20-1 to TRBJ2-1; 13 bases agree with TRBD2. The CDR3 length is 14 residues. V lost 6 bases and J lost 5; bases outside the gene matches: 4. Germline V gene lookup returns CDR1 DFQATT and CDR2 SNEGSKA (reference sequence). CDR3 region: CSARTSGGHNEQFF. DNA for the CDR3: TGCAGTGCCCGGACTAGCGGGGGCCACAATGAGCAGTTCTTC.

This clonotype was found a few times. This sequence joins TRBV6-1 and TRBJ2-7; D might be TRBD1 (5 bases). This CDR3 is built from 14 residues. V lost 0 bases, J lost 2 bases, and 8 bases lay in between. CDR1 and CDR2 from the germline V gene are MNHNS and SASEGT. CDR3 nucleotides: TGTGCCAGCAGTGAAGCCGCAGGGACCTACGAGCAGTACTTC. It translates to CASSEAAGTYEQYF.

This clonotype was detected only a few times. The chain employs TRBV30 and TRBJ1-5, with 8 bases lining up with TRBD1. V was clipped by 1 base and J by 7 bases; unmatched bases: 3. This CDR3 has 13 residues. Germline V gene lookup returns CDR1 GTSNPN and CDR2 SVGIG (reference sequence). The CDR3: CAWSADRDQPQHF. CDR3 bases: TGTGCCTGGAGTGCGGACAGGGACCAGCCCCAGCATTTT.

The V call is TRBV2, the J call TRBJ1-1; TRBD1 might be the D (5 bases). The CDR3 sequence is 12 residues long. Trimming pared 10 bases from V and 1 base from J, leaving 10 bases between. In germline, CDR1 is SNHLY, CDR2 FYNNEI. The CDR3 sequence: CAIEGRNTEAFF. CDR3 nucleotides: TGTGCCATCGAGGGGAGGAACACTGAAGCTTTCTTT.

The rearrangement joins TRBV11-2 to TRBJ2-1; D gene ambiguous. Between the trimmed V and J ends, which lost 1 base and 3 bases, there was a span of 7 bases. This CDR3 contains 14 residues. The germline V gene has CDR1 SGHAT and CDR2 FQNNGV. CDR3 in amino acids: CASSLAPSYNEQFF. The DNA for the CDR3 is TGTGCCAGCAGCTTAGCCCCCAGCTACAATGAGCAGTTCTTC.

This clonotype was seen more than once but under ten times. The V gene is TRBV27, the J gene TRBJ1-5; D uncertain. The CDR3 contains 15 residues. Germline assignment: CDR1 MNHEY and CDR2 SMNVEV (reference sequence). The germline V and J ends were trimmed by 3 bases and 0 bases, with 9 bases remaining between them. CDR3 residues: CASSFLAGSNQPQHF. The CDR3 DNA reads as TGTGCCAGCAGTTTCCTTGCCGGTAGCAATCAGCCCCAGCATTTT.

The chain uses TRBV20-1 and TRBJ2-1, with D perhaps being TRBD1 or TRBD2 (5 bases each). The germline V gene encodes CDR1 DFQATT and CDR2 SNEGSKA (reference sequence). CDR3 length: 16 residues. Trimming removed 5 bases at V and 7 bases at J, with 24 bases between. The CDR3 sequence: CSAEADGGFPGNEQFF. The DNA of the CDR3 is TGCAGTGCTGAAGCGGATGGGGGTTTCCCGGGGAATGAGCAGTTCTTC.

This clonotype came up many times. The J gene is TRBJ2-5, the V gene TRBV5-5; the D is unclear. V lost 5 bases, J lost 1 base, and 9 bases lay in between. CDR1 is SGHKS, CDR2 YYEKEE, per germline (reference sequence). The CDR3 length is 13 residues. The chain's CDR3 is CASSRDTQETQYF. The CDR3 DNA reads TGTGCCAGCAGTCGAGATACCCAAGAGACCCAGTACTTC.

Only a few counts were recorded for this clonotype. The chain carries TRBV3-1 and TRBJ1-6; D is undetermined. Germline loops: CDR1 LGHDT, CDR2 YNNKEL (reference sequence). The CDR3 contains 14 residues. V shed 1 base and J shed 7 bases, with 8 bases lying between them. The CDR3 loop is CASSQGRFNSPLHF. The CDR3 nucleotides are TGTGCCAGCAGCCAAGGACGGTTCAATTCACCCCTCCACTTT.

This clonotype showed up just a few times. The chain employs TRBV7-9 and TRBJ1-4; 7 bases are a match to TRBD1. Germline trimming cut 1 base from V and 8 bases from J; bases unmatched to any gene: 4. Per germline, CDR1 SEHNR and CDR2 FQNEAQ (reference sequence). The length of the CDR3 is 14 residues. As DNA, the CDR3 is TGTGCCAGCAGCTTAGAGGGGGCTTTCGAAAAACTGTTTTTT. Protein product: CASSLEGAFEKLFF. Variable domain in full (rest from reference TRBV7-9 and TRBJ1-4): DTGVSQNPRHKITKRGQNVTFRCDPISEHNRLYWYRQTLGQGPEFLTYFQNEAQLEKSRLLSDRFSAERPKGSFSTLEIQRTEQGDSAMYLCASSLEGAFEKLFFGSGTQLSVL.